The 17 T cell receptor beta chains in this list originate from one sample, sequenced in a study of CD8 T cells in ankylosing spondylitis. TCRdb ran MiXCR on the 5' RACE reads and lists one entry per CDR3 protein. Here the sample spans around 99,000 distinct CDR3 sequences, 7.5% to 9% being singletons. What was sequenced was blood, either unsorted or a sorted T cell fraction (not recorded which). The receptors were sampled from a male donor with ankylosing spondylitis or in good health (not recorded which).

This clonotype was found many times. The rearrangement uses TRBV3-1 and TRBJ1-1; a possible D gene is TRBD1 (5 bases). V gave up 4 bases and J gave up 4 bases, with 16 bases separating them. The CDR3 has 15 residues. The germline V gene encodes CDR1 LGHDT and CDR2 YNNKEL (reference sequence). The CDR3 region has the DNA TGTGCCAGCAGCCGCACACCGGGGCCAGGCACTGAAGCTTTCTTT. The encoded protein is CASSRTPGPGTEAFF.

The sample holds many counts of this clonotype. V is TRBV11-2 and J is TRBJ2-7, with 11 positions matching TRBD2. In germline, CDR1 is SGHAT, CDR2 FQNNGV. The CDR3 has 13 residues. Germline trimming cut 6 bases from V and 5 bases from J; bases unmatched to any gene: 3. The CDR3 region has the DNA TGTGCCAGCAGACTAGCGGGGGTAAACGAGCAGTACTTC. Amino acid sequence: CASRLAGVNEQYF.

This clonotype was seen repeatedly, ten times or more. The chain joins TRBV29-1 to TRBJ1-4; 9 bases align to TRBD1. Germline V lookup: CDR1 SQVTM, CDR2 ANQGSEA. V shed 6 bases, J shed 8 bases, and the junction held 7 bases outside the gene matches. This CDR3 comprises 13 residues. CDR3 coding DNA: TGCAGCGTAAAGGGACAGGGAGACGAAAAACTGTTTTTT. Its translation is CSVKGQGDEKLFF.

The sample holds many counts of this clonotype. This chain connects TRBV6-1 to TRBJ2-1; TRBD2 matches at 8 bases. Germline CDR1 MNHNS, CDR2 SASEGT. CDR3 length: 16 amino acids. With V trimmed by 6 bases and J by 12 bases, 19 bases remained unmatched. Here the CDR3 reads CASRPWGGGGSSGQFF. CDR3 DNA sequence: TGTGCCAGCAGACCCTGGGGGGGCGGGGGGTCCTCTGGGCAGTTCTTC.

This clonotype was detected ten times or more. The CDR3 loop reads CASSTRQEGEQYF. CDR3 nucleotides: TGTGCCAGCAGCACGCGACAGGAGGGAGAGCAGTACTTC. The V call is TRBV7-8, the J call TRBJ2-7; D is tentatively TRBD1 or TRBD2 (6 bases each). This CDR3 is built from 13 residues. The germline V gene has CDR1 SGHVS and CDR2 FQNEAQ. Trimming shortened V by 5 bases and J by 7 bases, and 15 bases separated the two germline ends.

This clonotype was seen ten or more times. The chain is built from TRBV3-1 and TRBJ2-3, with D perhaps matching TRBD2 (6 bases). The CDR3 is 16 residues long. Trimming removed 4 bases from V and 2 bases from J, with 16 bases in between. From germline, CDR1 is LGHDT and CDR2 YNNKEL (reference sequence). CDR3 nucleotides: TGTGCCAGCAGCCCTACTCCGGGACTTCTCACAGATACGCAGTATTTT. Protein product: CASSPTPGLLTDTQYF.

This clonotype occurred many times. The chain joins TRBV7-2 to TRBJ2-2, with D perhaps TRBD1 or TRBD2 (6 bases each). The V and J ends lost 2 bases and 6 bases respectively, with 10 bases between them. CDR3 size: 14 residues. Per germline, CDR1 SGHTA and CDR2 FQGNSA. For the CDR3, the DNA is TGTGCCAGCAGCTTATTGGGGGGCCCCGGGGAGCTGTTTTTT. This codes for CASSLLGGPGELFF.

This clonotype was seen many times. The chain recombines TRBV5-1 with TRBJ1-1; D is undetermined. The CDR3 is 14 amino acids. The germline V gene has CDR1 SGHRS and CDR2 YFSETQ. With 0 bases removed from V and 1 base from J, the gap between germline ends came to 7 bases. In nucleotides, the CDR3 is TGCGCCAGCAGCTTGGCCCGACAGAACACTGAAGCTTTCTTT. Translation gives CASSLARQNTEAFF.

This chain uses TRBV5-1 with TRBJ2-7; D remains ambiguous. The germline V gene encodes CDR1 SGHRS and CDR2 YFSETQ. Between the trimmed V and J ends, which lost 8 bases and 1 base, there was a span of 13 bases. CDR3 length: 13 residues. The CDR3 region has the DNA TGCGCCAGTTCCGGTGACGGTTCCTACGAGCAGTACTTC. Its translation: CASSGDGSYEQYF.

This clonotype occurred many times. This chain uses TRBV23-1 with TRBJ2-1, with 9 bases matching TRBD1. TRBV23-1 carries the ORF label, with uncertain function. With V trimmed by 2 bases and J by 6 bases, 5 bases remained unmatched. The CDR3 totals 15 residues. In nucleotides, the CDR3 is TGCGCCAGCAGTCAACCGGGGACAGGGCTCAATGAGCAGTTCTTC. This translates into CASSQPGTGLNEQFF.

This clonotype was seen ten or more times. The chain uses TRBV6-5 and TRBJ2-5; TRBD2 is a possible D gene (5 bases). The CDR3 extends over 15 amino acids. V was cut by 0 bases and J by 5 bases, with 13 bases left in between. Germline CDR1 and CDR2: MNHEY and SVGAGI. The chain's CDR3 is CASSYSLATGETQYF. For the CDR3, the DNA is TGTGCCAGCAGTTACTCTTTAGCGACGGGGGAGACCCAGTACTTC.

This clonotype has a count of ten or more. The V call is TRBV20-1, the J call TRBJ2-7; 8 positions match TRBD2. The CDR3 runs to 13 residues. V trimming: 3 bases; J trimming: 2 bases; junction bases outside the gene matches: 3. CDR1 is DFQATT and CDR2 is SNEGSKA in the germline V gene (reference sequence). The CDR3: CSASSGIAYEQYF. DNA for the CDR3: TGCAGTGCTAGTAGCGGGATAGCCTACGAGCAGTACTTC.

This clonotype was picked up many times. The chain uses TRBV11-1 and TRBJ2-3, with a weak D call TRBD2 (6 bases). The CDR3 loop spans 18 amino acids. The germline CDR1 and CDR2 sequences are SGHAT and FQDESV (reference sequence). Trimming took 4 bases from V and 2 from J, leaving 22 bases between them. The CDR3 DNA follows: TGTGCCAGCAGCTCCCCCGGGAAGGCGGGGAGACCCACAGATACGCAGTATTTT. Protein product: CASSSPGKAGRPTDTQYF. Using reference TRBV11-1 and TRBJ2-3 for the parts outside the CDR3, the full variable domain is EAEVAQSPRYKITEKSQAVAFWCDPISGHATLYWYRQILGQGPELLVQFQDESVVDDSQLPKDRFSAERLKGVDSTLKIQPAELGDSAMYLCASSSPGKAGRPTDTQYFGPGTRLTVL.

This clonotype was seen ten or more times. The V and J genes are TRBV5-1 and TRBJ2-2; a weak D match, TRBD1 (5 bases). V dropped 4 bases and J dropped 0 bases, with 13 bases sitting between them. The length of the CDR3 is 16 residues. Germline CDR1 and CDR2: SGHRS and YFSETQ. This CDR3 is CASSPQGPSNTGELFF. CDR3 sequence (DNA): TGCGCCAGCAGCCCGCAGGGCCCTTCGAACACCGGGGAGCTGTTTTTT.

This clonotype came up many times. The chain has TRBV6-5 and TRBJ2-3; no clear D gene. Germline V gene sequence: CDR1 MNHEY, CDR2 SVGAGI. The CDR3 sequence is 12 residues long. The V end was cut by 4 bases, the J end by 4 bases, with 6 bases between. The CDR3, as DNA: TGTGCCAGCAGTTCGCCCTCAGATACGCAGTATTTT. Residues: CASSSPSDTQYF.

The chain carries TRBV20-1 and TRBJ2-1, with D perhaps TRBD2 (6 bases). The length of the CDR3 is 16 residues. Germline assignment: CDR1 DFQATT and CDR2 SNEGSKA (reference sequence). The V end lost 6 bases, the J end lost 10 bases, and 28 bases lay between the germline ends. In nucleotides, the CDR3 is TGCAGTGCACCCGGGACCTTGGGGATCCGCGGGAACGAGCAGTTCTTC. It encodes CSAPGTLGIRGNEQFF.

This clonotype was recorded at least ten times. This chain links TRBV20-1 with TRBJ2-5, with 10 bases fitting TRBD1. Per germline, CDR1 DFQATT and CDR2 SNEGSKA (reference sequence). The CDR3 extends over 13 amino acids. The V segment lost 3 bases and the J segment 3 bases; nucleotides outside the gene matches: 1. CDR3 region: CSARGTGEETQYF. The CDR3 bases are TGCAGTGCTAGGGGGACAGGGGAAGAGACCCAGTACTTC.